The 13 T cell receptor beta chains given below trace back to one sample, sequenced in a study of blood T cell repertoires in COVID-19. The method was immunoSEQ multiplex PCR; TCRdb's version includes in-frame clones alone and lacks a portion of them. The sample contains about 89,000 clones, approximately 80% of which appear only once. Sequencing used peripheral blood. The source of these receptors is a human donor in a cohort sampled during active COVID-19.

The chain recombines TRBV6-5 with TRBJ2-1; 13 bases line up with TRBD2. Looked up from germline, CDR1 is MNHEY and CDR2 is SVGAGI. The length of the CDR3 is 15 residues. V dropped 6 bases and J dropped 9; count of bases not matched to a gene: 8. The CDR3, as DNA: TGTGCCAGCAGCCCCGGACTAGCGGGAGCAGGTGAGCAGTTCTTC. Translated, it gives CASSPGLAGAGEQFF.

The chain carries TRBV24-1 and TRBJ2-1; D may be TRBD1 (5 bases). The V gene lost 7 bases and the J gene lost 7 bases, with 19 bases spanning the gap. This CDR3 region has 15 residues. The germline gives CDR1 KGHDR, CDR2 SFDVKD. CDR3 region: CATSTPWSPGNEQFF. CDR3 bases: TGTGCCACCAGCACCCCCTGGTCCCCAGGGAATGAGCAGTTCTTC.

The rearrangement joins TRBV4-1 to TRBJ1-2; 9 bases match TRBD1. CDR1 and CDR2 (germline): MGHRA, YSYEKL. Trimming removed 1 base from V and 5 bases from J; junction bases left unmatched: 5. The CDR3 is made up of 15 amino acids. In DNA, the CDR3 is TGCGCCAGCAGCCAAGGTACAGGGGGCTTGTATGGCTACACCTTC. It is translated as CASSQGTGGLYGYTF.

The chain joins TRBV15 to TRBJ2-1; D gene unclear. V dropped 2 bases and J dropped 9 bases, with 8 bases sitting between them. Germline V gene lookup returns CDR1 LNHNV and CDR2 YYDKDF (reference sequence). This CDR3 is built from 12 residues. The CDR3 spells CATSRSNGEQFF. The CDR3 coding sequence is TGTGCCACCAGCAGAAGCAACGGTGAGCAGTTCTTC.

The chain couples TRBV6-5 to TRBJ2-7; weak D call: TRBD2 (6 bases). The CDR3 consists of 13 residues. The V gene lost 6 bases and the J gene lost 5 bases, with 14 bases spanning the gap. Germline V CDR1 and CDR2: MNHEY, SVGAGI. The chain's CDR3 is CASRPGTSNEQYF. The CDR3 nucleotides read TGTGCCAGCAGGCCCGGGACTTCCAACGAGCAGTACTTC.

The genes are TRBV7-9 and TRBJ2-3, with D possibly matching TRBD2 (5 bases). The CDR3 runs to 13 residues. CDR1 is SEHNR and CDR2 is FQNEAQ in the germline V gene (reference sequence). Trimming stripped 6 bases from V and 2 bases from J, with 9 bases between. CDR3 amino acids: CASRGLNTDTQYF. DNA for the CDR3: TGTGCCAGCAGAGGACTGAACACAGATACGCAGTATTTT.

The chain carries TRBV29-1 and TRBJ2-5; D remains ambiguous. The CDR3 sequence is 12 residues long. Germline V lookup: CDR1 SQVTM, CDR2 ANQGSEA. Trimming took off 4 bases at V and 0 bases at J, with 6 bases between the two ends. The CDR3 DNA reads TGCAGCGTTGGGGCGAACCAAGAGACCCAGTACTTC. Amino acid sequence: CSVGANQETQYF.

The chain couples TRBV7-9 to TRBJ2-1; D ambiguous. The CDR3 has 14 amino acids. From germline, CDR1 is SEHNR and CDR2 FQNEAQ (reference sequence). V was cut by 3 bases and J by 5 bases, with 11 bases left in between. This CDR3 reads CASSFSSGDNEQFF. In DNA form, the CDR3 reads TGTGCCAGCAGCTTCAGCTCCGGAGACAATGAGCAGTTCTTC.

The V gene is TRBV5-1, the J gene TRBJ2-1; D is undetermined. Trimming cost V 0 bases and J 5 bases, with 6 bases left between them. The CDR3 is 13 amino acids. The germline gives CDR1 SGHRS, CDR2 YFSETQ. CDR3 sequence (DNA): TGCGCCAGCAGCTTGGGCCTAAACAATGAGCAGTTCTTC. It encodes CASSLGLNNEQFF.

This sequence joins TRBV30 and TRBJ2-3; 7 bases are a match to TRBD2. Germline-derived CDR1 and CDR2 are GTSNPN and SVGIG (reference sequence). The V segment lost 1 base and the J segment 8 bases; nucleotides outside the gene matches: 6. The CDR3 spans 13 residues. This CDR3 reads CAWSEEPGGTQYF. As DNA, the CDR3 is TGTGCCTGGAGTGAGGAGCCGGGGGGTACGCAGTATTTT.

This chain joins TRBV10-3 and TRBJ2-1; 14 bases are a match to TRBD2. In germline, CDR1 is ENHRY, CDR2 SYGVKD. The CDR3 has 16 amino acids. Trimming took 6 bases from V and 8 from J; bases not matched to a gene: 9. CDR3 loop: CAISDRLAGGQDEQFF. The CDR3 nucleotides are TGTGCCATCAGCGACCGACTAGCGGGAGGGCAGGATGAGCAGTTCTTC.

The chain employs TRBV4-2 and TRBJ2-1, with 8 bases matching TRBD2. J gave up 3 bases and V 1 base, and 2 bases lay outside the gene matches. The CDR3 is 15 residues long. The germline V gene encodes CDR1 LGHNA and CDR2 YNFKEQ. CDR3 in amino acids: CASSQGLASYNEQFF. The DNA for the CDR3 is TGTGCCAGCAGCCAAGGACTAGCGAGCTACAATGAGCAGTTCTTC.

This chain joins TRBV11-3 and TRBJ2-1, with 11 bases aligning to TRBD2. This CDR3 spans 14 amino acids. Germline V CDR1 and CDR2: SGHNT, YENEEA. Losses at the gene ends were 5 bases for V and 9 bases for J; bases not matched to a gene: 6. In DNA form, the CDR3 reads TGTGCCAGCAGCAAGACTAGCGGGAATAGTGAGCAGTTCTTC. This encodes CASSKTSGNSEQFF. Full variable domain (rest looked up from reference TRBV11-3 and TRBJ2-1): EAGVVQSPRYKIIEKKQPVAFWCNPISGHNTLYWYLQNLGQGPELLIRYENEEAVDDSQLPKDRFSAERLKGVDSTLKIQPAELGDSAVYLCASSKTSGNSEQFFGPGTRLTVL.